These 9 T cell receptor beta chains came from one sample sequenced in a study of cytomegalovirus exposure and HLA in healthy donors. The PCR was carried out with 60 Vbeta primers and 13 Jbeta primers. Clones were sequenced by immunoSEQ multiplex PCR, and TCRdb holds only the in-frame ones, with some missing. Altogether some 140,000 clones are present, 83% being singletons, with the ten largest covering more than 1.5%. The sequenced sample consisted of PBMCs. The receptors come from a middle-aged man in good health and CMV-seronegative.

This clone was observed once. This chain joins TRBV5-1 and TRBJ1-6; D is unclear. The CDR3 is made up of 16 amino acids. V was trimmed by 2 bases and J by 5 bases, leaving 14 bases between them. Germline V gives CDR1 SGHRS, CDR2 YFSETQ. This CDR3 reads CASSFGYLSDNSPLHF. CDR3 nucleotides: TGCGCCAGCAGCTTCGGTTATCTCTCGGATAATTCACCCCTCCACTTT.

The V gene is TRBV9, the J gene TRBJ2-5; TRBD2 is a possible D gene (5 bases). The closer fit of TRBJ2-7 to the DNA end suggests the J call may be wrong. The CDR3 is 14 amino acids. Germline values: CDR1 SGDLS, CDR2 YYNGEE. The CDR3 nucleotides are TGTGCCAGCAGCGTAGGAGGGCTGGGGTACGAGCAGTACTTC. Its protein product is CASSVGGLGYEQYF.

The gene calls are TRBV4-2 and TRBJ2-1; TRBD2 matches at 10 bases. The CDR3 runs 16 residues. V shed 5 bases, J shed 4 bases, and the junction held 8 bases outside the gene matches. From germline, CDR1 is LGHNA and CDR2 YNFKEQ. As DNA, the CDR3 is TGTGCCAGCAGCGAAAGCACTAGCGGGGTATACAATGAGCAGTTCTTC. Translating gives CASSESTSGVYNEQFF.

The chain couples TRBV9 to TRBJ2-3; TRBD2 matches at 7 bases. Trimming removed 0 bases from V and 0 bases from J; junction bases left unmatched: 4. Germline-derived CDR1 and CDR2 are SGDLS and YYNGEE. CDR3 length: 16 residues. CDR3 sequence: CASSVGASGSTDTQYF. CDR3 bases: TGTGCCAGCAGCGTAGGGGCTAGCGGTAGCACAGATACGCAGTATTTT.

DNA of the CDR3: TGCGCCAGCAGCCAAGTCGGGGTTGGCAATCAGCCCCAGCATTTT. It specifies CASSQVGVGNQPQHF. The rearrangement joins TRBV4-1 to TRBJ1-5, with D hard to call. Between the trimmed V and J ends, which lost 1 base and 2 bases, there was a span of 9 bases. This CDR3 spans 15 amino acids. CDR1 and CDR2 from the germline V gene are MGHRA and YSYEKL.

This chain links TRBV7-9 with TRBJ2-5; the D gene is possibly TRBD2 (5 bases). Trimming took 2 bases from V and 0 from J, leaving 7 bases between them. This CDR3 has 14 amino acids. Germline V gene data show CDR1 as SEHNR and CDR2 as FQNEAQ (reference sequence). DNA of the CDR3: TGTGCCAGCAGCTTATTAGCGTACCAAGAGACCCAGTACTTC. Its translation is CASSLLAYQETQYF.

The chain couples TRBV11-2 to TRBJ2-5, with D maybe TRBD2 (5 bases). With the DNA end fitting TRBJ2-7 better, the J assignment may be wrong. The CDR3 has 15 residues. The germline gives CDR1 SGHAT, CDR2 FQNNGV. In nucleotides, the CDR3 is TGTGCCAGCAGCTTATCTAGCCCTCTCTACTACGAGCAGTACTTC. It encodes CASSLSSPLYYEQYF.

The CDR3 DNA reads TGTGCCAGCAGCTTGGGGGGACAGGGGGGCAATCAGCCCCAGCATTTT. Translation: CASSLGGQGGNQPQHF. This chain connects TRBV5-6 to TRBJ1-5; TRBD1 matches at 11 bases. This CDR3 has 16 residues. J gave up 2 bases and V 0 bases, and 1 base lay outside the gene matches. The germline V gene encodes CDR1 SGHDT and CDR2 YYEEEE.

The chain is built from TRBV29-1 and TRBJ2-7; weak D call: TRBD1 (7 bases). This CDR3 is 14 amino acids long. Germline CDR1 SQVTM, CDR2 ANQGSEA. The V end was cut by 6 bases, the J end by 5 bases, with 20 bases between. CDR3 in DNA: TGCAGCGTGGGGGGACAGCAGGGATTGGACGAGCAGTACTTC. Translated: CSVGGQQGLDEQYF.